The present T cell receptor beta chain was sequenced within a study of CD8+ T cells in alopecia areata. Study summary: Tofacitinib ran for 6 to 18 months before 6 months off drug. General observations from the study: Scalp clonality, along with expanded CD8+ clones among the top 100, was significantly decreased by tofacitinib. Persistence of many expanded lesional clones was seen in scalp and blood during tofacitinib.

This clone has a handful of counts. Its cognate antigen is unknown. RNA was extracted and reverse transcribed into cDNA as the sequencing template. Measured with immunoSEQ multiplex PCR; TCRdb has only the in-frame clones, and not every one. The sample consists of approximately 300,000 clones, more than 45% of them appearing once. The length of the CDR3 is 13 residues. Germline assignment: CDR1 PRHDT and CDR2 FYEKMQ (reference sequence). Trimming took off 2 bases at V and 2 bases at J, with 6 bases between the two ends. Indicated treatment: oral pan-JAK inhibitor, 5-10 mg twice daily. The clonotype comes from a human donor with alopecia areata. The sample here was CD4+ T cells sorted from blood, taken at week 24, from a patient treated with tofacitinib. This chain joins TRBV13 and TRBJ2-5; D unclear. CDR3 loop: CASSLLGQETQYF. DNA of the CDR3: TGTGCCAGCAGCTTACTGGGTCAAGAGACCCAGTACTTC. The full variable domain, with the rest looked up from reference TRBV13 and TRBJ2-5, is AAGVIQSPRHLIKEKRETATLKCYPIPRHDTVYWYQQGPGQDPQFLISFYEKMQSDKGSIPDRFSAQQFSDYHSELNMSSLELGDSALYFCASSLLGQETQYFGPGTRLLVL.